Following are 32 T cell receptor beta chains from one sample sequenced in a study of T cells after yellow fever vaccination. MiXCR, run by TCRdb on the 5' RACE reads, gives a single entry per CDR3 protein. The sample lists about 550,000 distinct CDR3 sequences; less than 20% were seen once. The sample was PBMCs, taken 15 days after the yellow fever booster vaccination. These receptors came from a man under 40 who received the YFV17D yellow fever vaccine.

This clonotype has only a few counts. The chain recombines TRBV4-3 with TRBJ1-6; unclear D gene. Trimming took off 0 bases at V and 9 bases at J, with 12 bases between the two ends. This CDR3 has 15 residues. The V gene's germline CDR1 is LGHNA and CDR2 YSLEER. For the CDR3, the DNA is TGCGCCAGCAGCCAAGATCCACTCCGTGGTTCACCCCTCCACTTT. Protein product: CASSQDPLRGSPLHF.

The J gene is TRBJ2-2, the V gene TRBV24-1; D unclear. V was shortened by 3 bases and J by 8 bases, with 18 bases between the two germline ends. The CDR3 runs to 16 residues. Germline CDR1 is KGHDR and CDR2 is SFDVKD. The CDR3 here is CATSDPAKMGTGELFF. Here the CDR3 DNA reads TGTGCCACCAGTGATCCCGCCAAAATGGGCACGGGGGAGCTGTTTTTT.

The chain links TRBV4-3 to TRBJ2-1, with D perhaps matching TRBD2 (6 bases). Per germline, CDR1 LGHNA and CDR2 YSLEER. CDR3 length equals 16 residues. The V end was cut by 0 bases, the J end by 5 bases, with 14 bases between. CDR3 nucleotide sequence: TGCGCCAGCAGCCAAGAAGGCAAGCGGGTAAACAATGAGCAGTTCTTC. Protein product: CASSQEGKRVNNEQFF.

This clonotype has only a few counts. The chain is built from TRBV6-5 and TRBJ2-2; 10 bases agree with TRBD1. CDR1 and CDR2 (germline): MNHEY, SVGAGI. V trimming: 2 bases; J trimming: 7 bases; junction bases outside the gene matches: 4. The CDR3 totals 15 residues. The CDR3 spells CASSYETGGFGELFF. The CDR3 nucleotides read TGTGCCAGCAGTTACGAGACAGGGGGCTTCGGGGAGCTGTTTTTT.

The genes are TRBV5-1 and TRBJ2-2; unclear D gene. Germline V gene data show CDR1 as SGHRS and CDR2 as YFSETQ. The CDR3 sequence is 13 residues long. Trimming left V 6 bases short and J 5 bases short, with 11 bases between. CDR3 DNA sequence: TGCGCCAGCATGTGGGGATTGACCGGGGAGCTGTTTTTT. This translates into CASMWGLTGELFF.

J is TRBJ2-7 and V is TRBV6-5, with no clear D. The V gene's germline CDR1 is MNHEY and CDR2 SVGAGI. The CDR3 totals 14 residues. V dropped 6 bases and J dropped 2 bases, with 14 bases sitting between them. CDR3 in amino acids: CASSPVGKTYEQYF. The CDR3 DNA sequence: TGTGCCAGCAGCCCCGTGGGAAAAACCTACGAGCAGTACTTC.

This clonotype turned up a few times. The V gene is TRBV7-9, the J gene TRBJ2-1; TRBD2 aligns across 13 bases. J lost 9 bases, V lost 5 bases, and 1 base had no gene match. Germline CDR1 reads SEHNR; CDR2 reads FQNEAQ (reference sequence). The CDR3 has 13 amino acids. Here the CDR3 reads CASSGLAGVEQFF. CDR3 DNA sequence: TGTGCCAGCAGCGGACTAGCGGGAGTTGAGCAGTTCTTC.

The chain is built from TRBV6-1 and TRBJ2-2, with 8 positions matching TRBD2. The trim removed 7 bases at V and 4 bases at J, leaving 11 bases unmatched. The CDR3 has 16 amino acids. Germline lookup yields CDR1 MNHNS and CDR2 SASEGT. For the CDR3, the DNA is TGTGCCAGCAAAGGTCCCAGCGGGAGAGGCACCGGGGAGCTGTTTTTT. Translating it yields CASKGPSGRGTGELFF.

In its sample, this clonotype was seen a few times. This chain links TRBV10-3 with TRBJ2-3; 8 positions match TRBD2. Per germline, CDR1 ENHRY and CDR2 SYGVKD. The CDR3 contains 13 residues. V trimming: 10 bases; J trimming: 3 bases; junction bases outside the gene matches: 6. The CDR3 loop reads CATSGSETDTQYF. In DNA form, the CDR3 reads TGTGCCACCAGCGGGAGCGAGACAGATACGCAGTATTTT.

Concerning this clonotype: Sequence at one end of the junction differs from germline and may be a read error. J is TRBJ2-2 and V is TRBV29-1; tentatively, D is TRBD2 (5 bases). The CDR3 runs to 11 residues. CDR1 and CDR2 (germline): SQVTM, ANQGSEA. For the CDR3, the DNA is TGCAGCGTTGGAGGATCCGGGGTGCTGTTTTTT. Its translation is CSVGGSGVLFF.

The rearrangement links TRBV5-4 to TRBJ2-1; 9 bases line up with TRBD2. Germline values: CDR1 SGHNT, CDR2 YYREEE (reference sequence). V lost 4 bases to trimming and J lost 1 base; unmatched junction nucleotides: 6. The CDR3 length is 16 residues. The CDR3 loop reads CASSTVAGASYNEQFF. The CDR3 DNA sequence: TGTGCCAGCAGCACCGTAGCGGGAGCATCCTACAATGAGCAGTTCTTC.

The DNA of the CDR3 is TGTGCCAGCAGTTACTCGGGACAGGGGAGGGACATTCAGTACTTC. It encodes CASSYSGQGRDIQYF. The chain uses TRBV6-5 and TRBJ2-4; 10 bases match TRBD1. This CDR3 has 15 amino acids. With V trimmed by 0 bases and J by 8 bases, 4 bases remained unmatched. Per the germline V gene, CDR1 is MNHEY and CDR2 is SVGAGI.

This clonotype was detected only a few times. The CDR3 DNA reads as TGTGCCAGCACCTCTCGGACTAGCGGGTCAGATACGCAGTATTTT. Its translation is CASTSRTSGSDTQYF. The chain links TRBV7-2 to TRBJ2-3; 11 positions match TRBD2. The CDR3 is 15 residues long. The junction had 7 bases not matched to a gene; V was cut back by 7 bases and J by 4 bases. The germline CDR1 and CDR2 sequences are SGHTA and FQGNSA.

This clonotype has ten or more counts. This chain links TRBV4-1 with TRBJ2-1, with 7 bases identical to TRBD2. Germline assignment: CDR1 MGHRA and CDR2 YSYEKL. Losses at the gene ends were 1 base for V and 4 bases for J; bases not matched to a gene: 7. CDR3 length equals 16 residues. CDR3 sequence reads: CASSQAALAKYNEQFF. As DNA, the CDR3 is TGCGCCAGCAGCCAAGCGGCACTAGCGAAATACAATGAGCAGTTCTTC.

V and J are TRBV29-1 and TRBJ2-7, with 7 bases identical to TRBD2. Unmatched junction bases numbered 7, after V lost 6 bases and J lost 5 bases. The CDR3 is 12 amino acids. The germline V gene has CDR1 SQVTM and CDR2 ANQGSEA. The CDR3 sequence is CSVAQGGNEQYF. The CDR3 DNA is TGCAGCGTGGCCCAGGGAGGGAACGAGCAGTACTTC.

This clonotype was counted at least ten times. The rearrangement links TRBV12-3 or TRBV12-4 to TRBJ1-5; D is perhaps TRBD1 (5 bases). V gave up 5 bases and J gave up 0 bases, with 8 bases separating them. The CDR3 loop spans 14 amino acids. CDR3 loop: CASSRTHSNQPQHF. The CDR3 bases are TGTGCCAGCAGTCGGACACATAGCAATCAGCCCCAGCATTTT.

This CDR3 reads CSARPPSGPQETQYF. DNA of the CDR3: TGCAGTGCGCGGCCCCCAAGCGGACCCCAAGAGACCCAGTACTTC. J is TRBJ2-5 and V is TRBV20-1; D is possibly TRBD2 (5 bases). Germline loops: CDR1 DFQATT, CDR2 SNEGSKA (reference sequence). V gave up 6 bases and J gave up 1 base, with 18 bases separating them. The CDR3 has 15 amino acids.

J is TRBJ2-7 and V is TRBV6-5; 9 bases map to TRBD1. The germline gives CDR1 MNHEY, CDR2 SVGAGI. This CDR3 comprises 15 residues. V lost 1 base, J lost 3 bases, and 4 bases stayed unmatched. CDR3 bases: TGTGCCAGCAGTTACTTTACAGGGGGCGACTACGAGCAGTACTTC. It codes for CASSYFTGGDYEQYF.

The chain uses TRBV2 and TRBJ2-5; the D gene is possibly TRBD2 (6 bases). The CDR3 spans 13 residues. Trimming left V 7 bases short and J 4 bases short, with 13 bases between. The germline V gene has CDR1 SNHLY and CDR2 FYNNEI. The CDR3 DNA is TGTGCCAGCATCCGGGAGACGGCAGAGACCCAGTACTTC. Translation: CASIRETAETQYF.

The table lists this clonotype with a few counts. The chain carries TRBV14 and TRBJ2-2, with D perhaps TRBD2 (5 bases). Looked up from germline, CDR1 is SGHDN and CDR2 is FVKESK. The length of the CDR3 is 16 residues. Trimming removed 0 bases from V and 7 bases from J, with 15 bases in between. The CDR3: CASSQDQGLASGELFF. DNA for the CDR3: TGTGCCAGCAGCCAAGATCAAGGGCTAGCAAGCGGGGAGCTGTTTTTT.

This clonotype turned up a few times. The genes are TRBV20-1 and TRBJ2-3; D assignment may be TRBD1 or TRBD2 (5 bases each). In germline, CDR1 is DFQATT, CDR2 SNEGSKA (reference sequence). Trimming shortened V by 6 bases and J by 9 bases, and 22 bases separated the two germline ends. CDR3 length: 14 amino acids. DNA for the CDR3: TGCAGTGCCAAGGGGACCGGGATGGTGGCGACGCAGTATTTT. Translated: CSAKGTGMVATQYF.

The chain couples TRBV20-1 to TRBJ2-1; 11 bases match TRBD2. This CDR3 is built from 15 residues. CDR1 is DFQATT and CDR2 is SNEGSKA in the germline V gene (reference sequence). After removal of 3 bases from V and 2 bases from J, the junction contained 3 bases not matched to a gene. CDR3 loop: CSARGSGRAYNEQFF. In DNA, the CDR3 is TGCAGTGCTAGGGGTAGCGGGAGGGCCTACAATGAGCAGTTCTTC.

This clonotype came up a few times. The V gene is TRBV20-1, the J gene TRBJ2-5, with 8 bases fitting TRBD2. J was trimmed by 2 bases and V by 3 bases; bases with no gene match: 11. The V gene's germline CDR1 is DFQATT and CDR2 SNEGSKA (reference sequence). CDR3 size: 16 residues. CDR3 loop: CSASPTSEGSQETQYF. The CDR3 DNA follows: TGCAGTGCTAGCCCGACTAGCGAGGGATCGCAAGAGACCCAGTACTTC.

Only a few counts were recorded for this clonotype. The chain joins TRBV10-2 to TRBJ2-1; 10 positions match TRBD2. CDR3 length equals 20 residues. J lost 2 bases, V lost 7 bases, and 20 bases had no gene match. CDR1 is WSHSY and CDR2 is SAAADI in the germline V gene. The CDR3 nucleotides are TGCGCCAGCACGATGAGGGGAGGCAATAGCGGGAGGTATGCCTACAATGAGCAGTTCTTC. Protein product: CASTMRGGNSGRYAYNEQFF.

This clonotype has more than one count but fewer than ten. The gene calls are TRBV20-1 and TRBJ2-5; 7 bases match TRBD2. The CDR3 consists of 13 residues. V shed 1 base and J 5 bases; nucleotides not matched to a gene: 4. The germline gives CDR1 DFQATT, CDR2 SNEGSKA (reference sequence). The chain's CDR3 is CSARAGGLETQYF. The CDR3 DNA follows: TGCAGTGCTAGAGCCGGGGGGTTGGAGACCCAGTACTTC.

This clonotype came up many times. CDR3 region: CASSPQVGAGVRNGELFF. The CDR3 coding sequence is TGTGCCAGCAGTCCCCAAGTCGGAGCGGGAGTGAGGAACGGGGAGCTGTTTTTT. The chain links TRBV12-3 or TRBV12-4 to TRBJ2-2, with TRBD2 matching 8 bases. Trimming took 5 bases from V and 7 from J; bases not matched to a gene: 18. The CDR3 extends over 18 amino acids.

This clonotype was seen a handful of times. The V call is TRBV12-3 or TRBV12-4, the J call TRBJ1-4; TRBD1 is a possible D gene (6 bases). V was clipped by 2 bases and J by 7 bases, with 11 bases between them. This CDR3 is built from 14 residues. CDR3 amino acids: CASSLNRVGEKLFF. The CDR3 nucleotides read TGTGCCAGCAGTTTAAACAGGGTTGGTGAAAAACTGTTTTTT.

The CDR3 protein is CASSQDPLARSEQYF. CDR3 bases: TGTGCCAGCAGCCAAGATCCCCTAGCGCGGAGCGAGCAGTACTTC. The V gene is TRBV3-1, the J gene TRBJ2-7, with D possibly matching TRBD2 (6 bases). V lost 0 bases and J lost 6, with 15 bases in between. Germline CDR1 LGHDT, CDR2 YNNKEL (reference sequence). This CDR3 contains 15 residues.

This chain connects TRBV29-1 to TRBJ2-3; the D is unclear. V lost 2 bases to trimming and J lost 0 bases, with 12 bases between them. The CDR3 length is 15 residues. Germline values: CDR1 SQVTM, CDR2 ANQGSEA. The CDR3 loop reads CSVESPVTSTDTQYF. The CDR3 DNA reads TGCAGCGTTGAAAGTCCGGTGACTAGCACAGATACGCAGTATTTT.

This clonotype was observed a few times. This chain uses TRBV7-2 with TRBJ2-5; no reliable D call. Germline V lookup: CDR1 SGHTA, CDR2 FQGNSA. The CDR3 consists of 15 residues. V was pared by 5 bases and J by 0 bases, with 13 bases between. The CDR3 here is CASSAGGPHQETQYF. The CDR3, as DNA: TGTGCCAGCAGCGCCGGCGGACCGCACCAAGAGACCCAGTACTTC.

This chain connects TRBV20-1 to TRBJ2-7; D unresolved. V shed 4 bases and J shed 0 bases, with 10 bases lying between them. Germline assignment: CDR1 DFQATT and CDR2 SNEGSKA (reference sequence). The CDR3 is 13 residues long. The DNA of the CDR3 is TGCAGTGCTACAGCATTTACCTCCTACGAGCAGTACTTC. This sequence encodes CSATAFTSYEQYF.

The V gene is TRBV4-2, the J gene TRBJ2-7, with D possibly matching TRBD2 (7 bases). The germline V gene encodes CDR1 LGHNA and CDR2 YNFKEQ. This CDR3 has 17 amino acids. Trimming cost V 1 base and J 3 bases, with 19 bases left between them. The CDR3 loop is CASSQGGGNGGIYEQYF. As DNA, the CDR3 is TGTGCCAGCAGCCAAGGGGGGGGGAACGGGGGCATCTACGAGCAGTACTTC.